The next 26 T cell receptor beta chains were all read from a single sample in a study of radiation and T cells in renal cell carcinoma. TCRdb's table, derived via immunoSEQ multiplex PCR, lists solely in-frame clones and lacks some. The repertoire includes around 26,000 clones, 55% to 70% of them detected once, and roughly 22% sits in the top ten. Regarding treatment: treatment-naive control, cytoreductive nephrectomy. Specimen: tumor tissue, collected from a patient whose treatment was nephrectomy without radiotherapy. Every receptor here comes from a man in his forties or fifties with renal cell carcinoma.

This clone appeared once. The genes are TRBV15 and TRBJ1-3; possibly TRBD1 for D (5 bases). Germline lookup yields CDR1 LNHNV and CDR2 YYDKDF (reference sequence). The V gene lost 4 bases and the J gene lost 2 bases, with 9 bases spanning the gap. The CDR3 is 14 amino acids. CDR3 DNA: TGTGCCACCAGCACCAGGGAAACTGGAAACACCATATATTTT. It translates to CATSTRETGNTIYF.

V is TRBV4-3 and J is TRBJ1-6, with D uncertain. V was cut by 4 bases and J by 4 bases, with 14 bases left in between. CDR3 length: 16 amino acids. CDR1 and CDR2 (germline): LGHNA, YSLEER. The CDR3 here is CASSPSTGGYNSPLHF. In nucleotides, the CDR3 is TGCGCCAGCAGCCCCTCAACCGGCGGGTATAATTCACCCCTCCACTTT.

This clone was observed a few times. The chain employs TRBV7-6 and TRBJ2-1; TRBD2 might be the D (5 bases). This CDR3 comprises 14 residues. Germline CDR1 reads SGHVS; CDR2 reads FNYEAQ. The ends were cut back, 8 bases at V and 7 bases at J, with 18 bases in the middle. This CDR3 is CASSERGTLNEQFF. The CDR3 nucleotides read TGTGCCAGCTCTGAACGGGGAACCCTAAATGAGCAGTTCTTC.

The V and J genes are TRBV6-1 and TRBJ1-1; D might be TRBD1 (5 bases). The CDR3 extends over 15 amino acids. V lost 6 bases and J 1 base, leaving 15 bases between the germline ends. Germline V lookup: CDR1 MNHNS, CDR2 SASEGT. For the CDR3, the DNA is TGTGCCAGCAGAGCCCAGACGGGGACGAACACTGAAGCTTTCTTT. The encoded protein is CASRAQTGTNTEAFF.

DNA of the CDR3: TGTGCCAGCAGTGGGGGACGGGGTTTTGGCAATCAGCCCCAGCATTTT. The encoded protein is CASSGGRGFGNQPQHF. The chain has TRBV6-1 and TRBJ1-5, with a weak D call TRBD1 (5 bases). The CDR3 has 16 residues. The V gene's germline CDR1 is MNHNS and CDR2 SASEGT. The V gene lost 4 bases and the J gene lost 2 bases, with 15 bases spanning the gap.

The chain employs TRBV28 and TRBJ2-1; 7 nucleotides agree with TRBD1. Germline CDR1 MDHEN, CDR2 SYDVKM. The V gene end was trimmed by 6 bases and the J gene end by 9 bases; junction bases not matched to a gene: 5. CDR3 length equals 12 residues. The chain's CDR3 is CASRLAGGEQFF. DNA for the CDR3: TGTGCCAGCAGACTCGCAGGGGGTGAGCAGTTCTTC.

The chain couples TRBV27 to TRBJ1-2, with TRBD1 as a possible D gene (5 bases). The ends were cut back, 6 bases at V and 4 bases at J, with 12 bases in the middle. Germline V lookup: CDR1 MNHEY, CDR2 SMNVEV (reference sequence). The CDR3 has 13 residues. The CDR3 reads CASRSPRGYGYTF. The CDR3 region has the DNA TGTGCCAGCAGGAGCCCGAGGGGCTATGGCTACACCTTC.

The chain carries TRBV5-1 and TRBJ2-3; tentatively, D is TRBD1 (6 bases). With 7 bases removed from V and 0 bases from J, the gap between germline ends came to 9 bases. Germline V gives CDR1 SGHRS, CDR2 YFSETQ. This CDR3 has 13 residues. CDR3 amino acids: CASSTGSTDTQYF. CDR3 nucleotide sequence: TGCGCCAGCTCGACAGGAAGCACAGATACGCAGTATTTT.

The chain has TRBV13 and TRBJ2-1; tentative D call: TRBD2 (6 bases). CDR1 PRHDT and CDR2 FYEKMQ come from the germline V gene (reference sequence). CDR3 length: 17 amino acids. V lost 4 bases to trimming and J lost 1 base, with 17 bases between them. The CDR3, as DNA: TGTGCCAGCAGCTCTTCTGAGGCGGGGATTTCCTACAATGAGCAGTTCTTC. Translation gives CASSSSEAGISYNEQFF.

This clone was seen at least ten times. This chain joins TRBV9 and TRBJ1-1, with 7 bases aligning to TRBD1. CDR1 is SGDLS, CDR2 YYNGEE, per germline. The CDR3 loop spans 15 amino acids. Trimming cost V 3 bases and J 2 bases; bases outside gene matches: 7. Here the CDR3 DNA reads TGTGCCAGCAGCGCCCTCGGGACAGCTAACACTGAAGCTTTCTTT. As protein: CASSALGTANTEAFF.

The J gene is TRBJ1-1, the V gene TRBV7-8; D remains ambiguous. The CDR3 is 15 residues long. Trimming cost V 2 bases and J 1 base, with 11 bases left between them. Germline V gene data show CDR1 as SGHVS and CDR2 as FQNEAQ. For the CDR3, the DNA is TGTGCCAGCAGCTTAATAGGACGCCGGAACACTGAAGCTTTCTTT. Protein: CASSLIGRRNTEAFF.

The CDR3 nucleotides are TGTGCCAGCAGTGGGGGCGTAGCGGGAGGCTATGAGCAGTTCTTC. Its protein product is CASSGGVAGGYEQFF. V and J are TRBV6-1 and TRBJ2-1; TRBD2 aligns across 10 bases. The CDR3 sequence is 15 residues long. Germline assignment: CDR1 MNHNS and CDR2 SASEGT. The ends lost 4 bases at V and 8 bases at J; junction bases unmatched: 8.

This clone showed up just a few times. V is TRBV28 and J is TRBJ2-3; D gene ambiguous. CDR3 length equals 14 residues. Trimming cost V 4 bases and J 4 bases, with 12 bases left between them. Looked up from germline, CDR1 is MDHEN and CDR2 is SYDVKM. CDR3 amino acids: CASSSQTGPDTQYF. CDR3 nucleotide sequence: TGTGCCAGCAGTTCCCAGACCGGACCAGATACGCAGTATTTT.

The chain is built from TRBV14 and TRBJ1-2; 7 nucleotides match TRBD1. The CDR3 contains 17 residues. CDR1 is SGHDN and CDR2 is FVKESK in the germline V gene. V was clipped by 1 base and J by 2 bases; unmatched bases: 10. The chain's CDR3 is CASSQGEQGYWNYGYTF. The CDR3 coding sequence is TGTGCCAGCAGCCAAGGGGAACAGGGGTATTGGAACTATGGCTACACCTTC.

This clone has more than one count but fewer than ten. This chain uses TRBV11-2 with TRBJ2-1; TRBD2 matches at 10 bases. Germline values: CDR1 SGHAT, CDR2 FQNNGV. Trimming at V came to 5 bases and at J to 10 bases, leaving 11 bases not matched to a gene. This CDR3 region has 15 residues. The CDR3 here is CASSPKREGPQEQFF. The CDR3 coding sequence is TGTGCCAGCAGCCCAAAGCGGGAGGGACCTCAAGAGCAGTTCTTC.

This clone was recorded a few times. The chain joins TRBV6-1 to TRBJ1-1, with a possible D match to TRBD1 (5 bases). Germline assignment: CDR1 MNHNS and CDR2 SASEGT. The CDR3 loop spans 14 amino acids. The germline V and J ends were trimmed by 6 bases and 3 bases, with 14 bases remaining between them. The CDR3 is CASSRGVRDTEAFF. In DNA form, the CDR3 reads TGTGCCAGCAGCAGAGGGGTTCGGGACACTGAAGCTTTCTTT.

The V and J genes are TRBV15 and TRBJ1-1; D is uncertain. V was trimmed by 0 bases and J by 4 bases, leaving 12 bases between them. This CDR3 spans 15 amino acids. Germline CDR1 LNHNV, CDR2 YYDKDF (reference sequence). The CDR3 nucleotides read TGTGCCACCAGCAGAGAACAGTCGGGGTTCACTGAAGCTTTCTTT. It yields the protein CATSREQSGFTEAFF. The full variable domain, its missing parts supplied by reference TRBV15 and TRBJ1-1, is DAMVIQNPRYQVTQFGKPVTLSCSQTLNHNVMYWYQQKSSQAPKLLFHYYDKDFNNEADTPDNFQSRRPNTSFCFLDIRSPGLGDTAMYLCATSREQSGFTEAFFGQGTRLTVV.

The chain employs TRBV4-2 and TRBJ1-4; no clear D gene. CDR3 length equals 16 residues. Germline-derived CDR1 and CDR2 are LGHNA and YNFKEQ. Deletions cut 0 bases from V and 2 bases from J, with 10 bases between. This CDR3 reads CASSQDGPTTNEKLFF. DNA of the CDR3: TGTGCCAGCAGCCAAGATGGCCCAACGACTAATGAAAAACTGTTTTTT.

This clone was recorded a few times. The chain recombines TRBV30 with TRBJ2-1; TRBD2 agrees at 9 bases. Losses at the gene ends were 3 bases for V and 10 bases for J; bases not matched to a gene: 10. CDR1 is GTSNPN and CDR2 is SVGIG in the germline V gene (reference sequence). This CDR3 region has 14 residues. CDR3 amino acids: CAWRLAGSPYEQFF. The CDR3 DNA reads TGTGCCTGGAGGCTAGCGGGATCTCCCTACGAGCAGTTCTTC.

The chain joins TRBV7-9 to TRBJ1-1; no clear D gene. This CDR3 contains 13 residues. Germline assignment: CDR1 SEHNR and CDR2 FQNEAQ (reference sequence). V dropped 2 bases and J dropped 3 bases, with 7 bases sitting between them. This CDR3 is CASSLRKDTEAFF. CDR3 coding DNA: TGTGCCAGCAGCTTAAGGAAGGACACTGAAGCTTTCTTT. The full variable domain, its missing parts supplied by reference TRBV7-9 and TRBJ1-1, is DTGVSQNPRHKITKRGQNVTFRCDPISEHNRLYWYRQTLGQGPEFLTYFQNEAQLEKSRLLSDRFSAERPKGSFSTLEIQRTEQGDSAMYLCASSLRKDTEAFFGQGTRLTVV.

The chain carries TRBV25-1 and TRBJ1-2, with D tentatively TRBD1 (5 bases). Trimming stripped 3 bases from V and 5 bases from J, with 10 bases between. This CDR3 contains 13 residues. Germline V gives CDR1 MGHDK, CDR2 SYGVNS. For the CDR3, the DNA is TGTGCCAGCAGTGAGGCCGCAGGGTATGGCTACACCTTC. This gives the protein CASSEAAGYGYTF.

This sequence joins TRBV5-6 and TRBJ1-1, with unresolved D. The CDR3 spans 13 residues. V shed 0 bases and J shed 5 bases, with 8 bases lying between them. The V gene's germline CDR1 is SGHDT and CDR2 YYEEEE. The CDR3 spells CASSLVEGTEAFF. DNA for the CDR3: TGTGCCAGCAGCTTGGTAGAGGGTACTGAAGCTTTCTTT.

The V gene is TRBV19, the J gene TRBJ1-1; D is ambiguous. Germline V gives CDR1 LNHDA, CDR2 SQIVND (reference sequence). CDR3 size: 14 residues. V was cut by 5 bases and J by 4 bases, with 14 bases left in between. CDR3 coding DNA: TGTGCCAGTAGTGCTCGGGCCTCGAGCACTGAAGCTTTCTTT. Protein: CASSARASSTEAFF.

V is TRBV4-1 and J is TRBJ2-1; 12 bases are a match to TRBD2. Germline loops: CDR1 MGHRA, CDR2 YSYEKL. This CDR3 is 22 amino acids long. The V gene end was trimmed by 2 bases and the J gene end by 0 bases; junction bases not matched to a gene: 17. This chain's CDR3 is CASSQQGGTSGSIRFSYNEQFF. The CDR3 DNA sequence: TGCGCCAGCAGCCAACAGGGGGGGACTAGCGGGTCGATAAGGTTCTCCTACAATGAGCAGTTCTTC.

This chain uses TRBV29-1 with TRBJ2-1, with TRBD2 matching 10 bases. The CDR3 is 19 residues long. CDR1 and CDR2 (germline): SQVTM, ANQGSEA. Trimming removed 1 base from V and 7 bases from J; junction bases left unmatched: 19. The CDR3 here is CSVEGTPGNSGRSRNEQFF. The CDR3 DNA sequence: TGCAGCGTTGAAGGTACGCCGGGGAATAGCGGGAGGAGCCGGAATGAGCAGTTCTTC.

The chain uses TRBV5-1 and TRBJ2-5; D possibly corresponds to TRBD2 (6 bases). Germline V lookup: CDR1 SGHRS, CDR2 YFSETQ. Trimming removed 4 bases from V and 6 bases from J, with 19 bases in between. This CDR3 contains 15 residues. In DNA form, the CDR3 reads TGCGCCAGCAGCCCCCCGGAGGGCTTCAAGAAGACCCAGTACTTC. The encoded protein is CASSPPEGFKKTQYF.